These 27 T cell receptor beta chains were sequenced from one sample in a study of blood T cell repertoires in COVID-19. Generated by immunoSEQ multiplex PCR, the TCRdb table keeps only in-frame clones and is missing some. The sample lists a few hundred thousand clones, 80% to 90% seen once, with less than 11% in the top ten. Sequencing input: PBMCs or T cells enriched from blood (not recorded which). The receptors were gathered from a woman between 18 and 29 years old who had recovered from COVID-19.

The chain carries TRBV6-5 and TRBJ1-3, with 7 positions matching TRBD1. Trimming at V came to 5 bases and at J to 2 bases, leaving 6 bases not matched to a gene. The V gene's germline CDR1 is MNHEY and CDR2 SVGAGI. The CDR3 spans 15 residues. The CDR3 loop reads CASSPGTDPGNTIYF. CDR3 DNA sequence: TGTGCCAGCAGTCCCGGGACAGACCCTGGAAACACCATATATTTT.

The chain recombines TRBV18 with TRBJ1-1; no firm D call. This CDR3 spans 12 amino acids. Germline V CDR1 and CDR2: KGHSH, LQKENI. The ends were cut back, 6 bases at V and 5 bases at J, with 10 bases in the middle. The CDR3 is CASSRGGTEAFF. CDR3 sequence (DNA): TGTGCCAGCTCGCGCGGCGGAACTGAAGCTTTCTTT.

The V gene is TRBV28, the J gene TRBJ2-7, with TRBD1 identical over 9 bases. The CDR3 runs 14 residues. The V segment lost 5 bases and the J segment 3 bases; nucleotides outside the gene matches: 5. Germline loops: CDR1 MDHEN, CDR2 SYDVKM. CDR3 sequence reads: CASSPGTGFYEQYF. In DNA form, the CDR3 reads TGTGCCAGCAGTCCCGGGACAGGGTTCTACGAGCAGTACTTC.

This clone is medium-sized within its sample. The chain carries TRBV2 and TRBJ1-5; the match to TRBD1 covers 8 bases. With V trimmed by 6 bases and J by 3 bases, 7 bases remained unmatched. CDR1 SNHLY and CDR2 FYNNEI come from the germline V gene. The CDR3 contains 15 residues. The CDR3 bases are TGTGCCAGCAGCCGACAGGGGACTACCAATCAGCCCCAGCATTTT. Amino acid sequence: CASSRQGTTNQPQHF.

The chain uses TRBV6-5 and TRBJ1-2; D uncertain. The CDR3 runs to 15 residues. CDR1 MNHEY and CDR2 SVGAGI come from the germline V gene. V was clipped by 0 bases and J by 4 bases, with 12 bases between them. The CDR3 here is CASSYSRVSGYGYTF. DNA for the CDR3: TGTGCCAGCAGTTACTCTCGAGTTTCAGGCTATGGCTACACCTTC.

The rearrangement uses TRBV3-1 (or the pseudogene TRBV3-2) and TRBJ2-5, with TRBD1 identical over 7 bases. Germline CDR1 is LGHDT and CDR2 is YNNKEL (reference sequence). This CDR3 is 16 amino acids long. J was trimmed by 5 bases and V by 0 bases; bases with no gene match: 9. The CDR3 region has the DNA TGTGCCAGCAGCCAAGACCCGACAGGGAAGAAGGAGACCCAGTACTTC. Translating gives CASSQDPTGKKETQYF.

The chain links TRBV2 to TRBJ2-7, with 7 bases that match TRBD1. V lost 6 bases and J lost 3; bases outside the gene matches: 5. Per the germline V gene, CDR1 is SNHLY and CDR2 is FYNNEI. This CDR3 has 13 amino acids. DNA of the CDR3: TGTGCCAGCAGACAACAGGGGTTCTACGAGCAGTACTTC. Protein sequence: CASRQQGFYEQYF.

The chain combines TRBV18 with TRBJ1-1; 7 bases are shared with TRBD1. This CDR3 region has 16 residues. Trimming cost V 4 bases and J 0 bases; bases outside gene matches: 8. The V gene's germline CDR1 is KGHSH and CDR2 LQKENI. Here the CDR3 DNA reads TGTGCCAGCTCACTAACGACAGGGATGGTGAACACTGAAGCTTTCTTT. Protein product: CASSLTTGMVNTEAFF.

The genes are TRBV11-2 and TRBJ1-2; tentative D call: TRBD1 (5 bases). Germline CDR1 is SGHAT and CDR2 is FQNNGV. The CDR3 is made up of 14 amino acids. V lost 6 bases and J 4 bases, leaving 15 bases between the germline ends. The CDR3 loop reads CASSPGRGGYGYTF. The CDR3, as DNA: TGTGCCAGCAGTCCCGGCCGCGGGGGCTATGGCTACACCTTC.

This chain uses TRBV21-1 with TRBJ2-7; whether TRBD2, the table's D call, matches the DNA was not checked. TRBV21-1 has pseudogene status. The CDR3 has 19 residues. The DNA for the CDR3 is TGTGCCAGCAGCAAACGGGACAGGAGGACTAGCGGGGTCTCCTACGAGCAGTACTTC. Translating it yields CASSKRDRRTSGVSYEQYF.

The rearrangement links TRBV7-2 to TRBJ2-4; TRBD2 matches at 10 bases. V lost 3 bases and J lost 6; bases outside the gene matches: 11. Per germline, CDR1 SGHTA and CDR2 FQGNSA. The CDR3 sequence is 17 residues long. The CDR3 DNA reads TGTGCCAGCAGCTTGATCGCGGCTAGCGGGAGTGGAAACATTCAGTACTTC. Protein: CASSLIAASGSGNIQYF.

The chain carries TRBV4-1 and TRBJ2-1; 9 bases line up with TRBD2. CDR1 and CDR2 from the germline V gene are MGHRA and YSYEKL. The V and J ends lost 6 bases and 9 bases, in that order; junction bases with no gene match: 9. This CDR3 is 14 amino acids long. The CDR3 DNA sequence: TGCGCCAGCAGAAGGGTTGGCGGGAGGGGTGAGCAGTTCTTC. Amino acid sequence: CASRRVGGRGEQFF.

Worth noting for this clone: This specimen includes other DNA sequences encoding the same CDR3. The J gene is TRBJ2-1, the V gene TRBV18; the D is unclear. This CDR3 is 12 amino acids long. V lost 0 bases to trimming and J lost 6 bases, with 3 bases between them. Per germline, CDR1 KGHSH and CDR2 LQKENI. CDR3 nucleotides: TGTGCCAGCTCACCACCCGGCAATGAGCAGTTCTTC. The encoded protein is CASSPPGNEQFF.

This clone was recorded only once. The V call is TRBV18, the J call TRBJ2-2; possible D gene TRBD1, 6 bases. The CDR3 is 15 amino acids. V was cut by 5 bases and J by 0 bases, with 10 bases left in between. Germline lookup yields CDR1 KGHSH and CDR2 LQKENI. The CDR3 coding sequence is TGTGCCAGCTCAGGGCAGGGGCCGAACACCGGGGAGCTGTTTTTT. Translation: CASSGQGPNTGELFF.

The CDR3, as DNA: TGTGCCAGCAGTGACCCGGTCGGCCAGGGTCGAGGTCAGCCCCAGCATTTT. Amino acids: CASSDPVGQGRGQPQHF. This chain uses TRBV6-1 with TRBJ1-5; a possible D gene is TRBD1 (5 bases). The CDR3 is 17 residues long. Germline V gives CDR1 MNHNS, CDR2 SASEGT. V shed 3 bases and J shed 6 bases, with 21 bases lying between them.

The chain links TRBV19 to TRBJ2-7; 7 positions match TRBD1. The CDR3 loop spans 15 amino acids. V lost 3 bases, J lost 5 bases, and 10 bases stayed unmatched. Germline values: CDR1 LNHDA, CDR2 SQIVND (reference sequence). CDR3 loop: CASSMAPRQGHEQYF. The CDR3 region has the DNA TGTGCCAGTAGTATGGCCCCTCGACAGGGCCACGAGCAGTACTTC.

This chain uses TRBV23-1 with TRBJ1-1; tentative D call: TRBD1 (6 bases). TRBV23-1 is known as an ORF, though its function is uncertain. The V end lost 4 bases, the J end lost 0 bases, and 15 bases lay between the germline ends. The CDR3 is made up of 16 amino acids. Written as DNA, the CDR3 is TGCGCCAGCAGTCTTACCTCAGGGGAGTTGAACACTGAAGCTTTCTTT. Protein sequence: CASSLTSGELNTEAFF.

This chain joins TRBV28 and TRBJ1-5; D possibly corresponds to TRBD1 (5 bases). Trimming shortened V by 6 bases and J by 2 bases, and 11 bases separated the two germline ends. Per the germline V gene, CDR1 is MDHEN and CDR2 is SYDVKM. The length of the CDR3 is 14 residues. This CDR3 is CASRDSLGNQPQHF. CDR3 nucleotide sequence: TGTGCCAGCAGAGACAGTTTGGGCAATCAGCCCCAGCATTTT.

A single count supports this clone. The V and J genes are TRBV5-6 and TRBJ2-7; perhaps TRBD2 as D (5 bases). The germline V and J ends were trimmed by 1 base and 0 bases, with 11 bases remaining between them. Germline V gene data show CDR1 as SGHDT and CDR2 as YYEEEE. This CDR3 contains 15 residues. CDR3 coding DNA: TGTGCCAGCAGCTTGTTTGGCGGGTTCTCCTACGAGCAGTACTTC. Translated, it gives CASSLFGGFSYEQYF. Variable domain in full (rest from reference TRBV5-6 and TRBJ2-7): DAGVTQSPTHLIKTRGQQVTLRCSPKSGHDTVSWYQQALGQGPQFIFQYYEEEERQRGNFPDRFSGHQFPNYSSELNVNALLLGDSALYLCASSLFGGFSYEQYFGPGTRLTVT.

The V and J genes are TRBV19 and TRBJ2-5, with TRBD2 matching 9 bases. The germline V gene encodes CDR1 LNHDA and CDR2 SQIVND (reference sequence). Germline trimming cut 2 bases from V and 3 bases from J; bases unmatched to any gene: 4. The CDR3 sequence is 15 residues long. The CDR3 spells CASSIFASGKETQYF. The DNA of the CDR3 is TGTGCCAGTAGTATATTCGCTAGCGGGAAAGAGACCCAGTACTTC.

Of note for this clone: Germline and junction disagree at one end, which may indicate a read error. In DNA form, the CDR3 reads TGCGCCAGCAGCCAAGATGGGCAGGAAGATACCCAGTACTTC. Translating gives CASSQDGQEDTQYF. V and J are TRBV4-1 and TRBJ2-5; D remains unclear. The germline CDR1 and CDR2 sequences are MGHRA and YSYEKL. The CDR3 extends over 14 amino acids.

This rearrangement joins TRBV6-5 to TRBJ2-1; D is unclear. Trimming took 0 bases from V and 0 from J, leaving 6 bases between them. This CDR3 comprises 15 residues. CDR1 and CDR2 (germline): MNHEY, SVGAGI. The CDR3 DNA reads TGTGCCAGCAGTTACTCCTACCCCTCCTACAATGAGCAGTTCTTC. This sequence encodes CASSYSYPSYNEQFF.

This chain uses TRBV6-5 with TRBJ2-1, with 11 bases lining up with TRBD2. CDR1 and CDR2 from the germline V gene are MNHEY and SVGAGI. This CDR3 comprises 15 residues. V shed 6 bases and J 4 bases; nucleotides not matched to a gene: 5. CDR3 region: CASSLLAGGYNEQFF. CDR3 coding DNA: TGTGCCAGCAGCCTCTTAGCGGGGGGGTACAATGAGCAGTTCTTC.

The chain is built from TRBV5-4 and TRBJ1-2; TRBD1 matches 8 bases. Germline CDR1 SGHNT, CDR2 YYREEE (reference sequence). The CDR3 is made up of 12 amino acids. The V segment lost 4 bases and the J segment 7 bases; nucleotides outside the gene matches: 3. CDR3 sequence (DNA): TGTGCCAGCAGCCCGGACAGGGCTGGCTACACCTTC. This gives the protein CASSPDRAGYTF.

The gene calls are TRBV15 and TRBJ1-1, with D possibly matching TRBD1 (6 bases). V lost 5 bases and J 1 base, leaving 14 bases between the germline ends. CDR1 and CDR2 from the germline V gene are LNHNV and YYDKDF (reference sequence). The CDR3 is 15 residues long. CDR3 amino acids: CATSGRGGANTEAFF. CDR3 nucleotides: TGTGCCACCAGCGGACGCGGGGGGGCGAACACTGAAGCTTTCTTT.

The chain's CDR3 is CASSQSIRGGGTNPNQPQHF. Here the CDR3 DNA reads TGCGCCAGCAGTCAATCGATTAGAGGGGGAGGGACTAATCCCAATCAGCCCCAGCATTTT. The rearrangement links TRBV23-1 to TRBJ1-5; TRBD1 is a possible D gene (6 bases). TRBV23-1 is filed as an ORF, its function uncertain. Trimming left V 0 bases short and J 3 bases short, with 24 bases between. The CDR3 spans 20 residues.

This clone turned up a few times. CDR3 protein: CASSQGQAYSGNTIYF. CDR3 DNA sequence: TGCGCCAGCAGCCAAGGACAGGCCTACTCTGGAAACACCATATATTTT. The chain uses TRBV4-1 and TRBJ1-3; a possible D gene is TRBD1 (6 bases). Germline CDR1 and CDR2: MGHRA and YSYEKL. The V gene lost 1 base and the J gene lost 0 bases, with 10 bases spanning the gap. The CDR3 sequence is 16 residues long.